This record concerns one T cell receptor beta chain sequence. Its antigen remains unknown. CDR1 is GTSNPN, CDR2 SVGIG, per germline (reference sequence). The V end was cut by 7 bases, the J end by 7 bases, with 17 bases between. This CDR3 comprises 13 residues. TCRdb recomputed calls from the RT-PCR reads with MiXCR, one row per CDR3 protein. The sample yields approximately 170,000 distinct CDR3 sequences, about 15% seen once. These data belong to a study of response to subunit inactivated influenza vaccine. Study-wide findings and caveats: After each seasonal influenza vaccination, few new T cells are recruited, the authors suggested.

V gene TRBV30 combines with J gene TRBJ2-1; either TRBD1 or TRBD2 may supply D (6 bases each). This specimen was CD8+ T cells sorted from PBMCs, taken more than 4 days after vaccination. This receptor was identified in a man aged 45-60 years who received an inactivated influenza vaccine. CDR3 amino acids: CASTRGVGNEQFF. CDR3 bases: TGTGCCTCTACGAGGGGGGTCGGGAATGAGCAGTTCTTC.